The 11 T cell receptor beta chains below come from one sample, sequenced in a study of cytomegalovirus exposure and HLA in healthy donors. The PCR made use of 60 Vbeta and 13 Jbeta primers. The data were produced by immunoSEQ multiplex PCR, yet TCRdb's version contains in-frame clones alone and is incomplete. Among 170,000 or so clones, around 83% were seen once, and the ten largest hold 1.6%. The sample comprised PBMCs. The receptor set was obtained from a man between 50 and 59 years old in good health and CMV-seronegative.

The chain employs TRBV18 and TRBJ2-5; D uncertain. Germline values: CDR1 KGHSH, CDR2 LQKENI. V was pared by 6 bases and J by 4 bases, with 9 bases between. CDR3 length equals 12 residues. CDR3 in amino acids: CASSPQAETQYF. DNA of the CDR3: TGTGCCAGCTCTCCCCAGGCAGAGACCCAGTACTTC.

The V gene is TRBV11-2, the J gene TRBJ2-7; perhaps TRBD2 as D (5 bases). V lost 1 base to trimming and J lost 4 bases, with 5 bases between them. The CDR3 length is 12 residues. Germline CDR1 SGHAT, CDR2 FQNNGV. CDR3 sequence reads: CASSLAGYEQYF. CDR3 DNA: TGTGCCAGCAGCTTAGCGGGATACGAGCAGTACTTC.

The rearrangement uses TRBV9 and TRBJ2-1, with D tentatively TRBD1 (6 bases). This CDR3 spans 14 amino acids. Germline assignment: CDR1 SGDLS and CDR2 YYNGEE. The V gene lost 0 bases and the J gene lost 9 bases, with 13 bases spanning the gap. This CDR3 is CASSVEGQGFEQFF. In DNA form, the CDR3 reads TGTGCCAGCAGCGTAGAGGGACAAGGGTTTGAGCAGTTCTTC.

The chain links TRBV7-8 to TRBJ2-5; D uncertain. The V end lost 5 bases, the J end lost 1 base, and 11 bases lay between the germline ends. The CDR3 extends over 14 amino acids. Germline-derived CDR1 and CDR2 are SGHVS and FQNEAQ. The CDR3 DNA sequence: TGTGCCAGCAGCCTAATCAGACTCCAAGAGACCCAGTACTTC. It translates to CASSLIRLQETQYF.

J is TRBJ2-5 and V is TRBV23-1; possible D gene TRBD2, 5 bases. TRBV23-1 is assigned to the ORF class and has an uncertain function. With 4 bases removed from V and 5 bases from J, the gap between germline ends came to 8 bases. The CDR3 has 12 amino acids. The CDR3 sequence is CASSRENETQYF. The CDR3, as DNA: TGCGCCAGCAGTCGGGAGAACGAGACCCAGTACTTC.

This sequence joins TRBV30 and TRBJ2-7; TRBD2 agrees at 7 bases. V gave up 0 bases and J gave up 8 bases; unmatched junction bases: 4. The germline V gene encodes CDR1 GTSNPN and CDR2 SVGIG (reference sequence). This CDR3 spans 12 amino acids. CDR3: CAWSVSGAQQYF. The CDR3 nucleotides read TGTGCCTGGAGTGTAAGCGGGGCCCAGCAGTACTTC.

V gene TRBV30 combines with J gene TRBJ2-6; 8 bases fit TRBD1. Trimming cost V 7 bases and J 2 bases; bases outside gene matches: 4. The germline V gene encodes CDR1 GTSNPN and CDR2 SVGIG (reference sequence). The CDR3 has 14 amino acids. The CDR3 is CAYGTGTGANVLTF. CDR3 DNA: TGTGCCTATGGGACAGGTACTGGGGCCAACGTCCTGACTTTC.

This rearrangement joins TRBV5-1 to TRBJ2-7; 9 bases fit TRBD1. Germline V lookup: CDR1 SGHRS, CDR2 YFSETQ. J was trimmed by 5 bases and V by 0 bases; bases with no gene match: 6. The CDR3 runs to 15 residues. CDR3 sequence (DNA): TGCGCCAGCAGCTTGGGGGACAGGGTGACCCACGAGCAGTACTTC. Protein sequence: CASSLGDRVTHEQYF.

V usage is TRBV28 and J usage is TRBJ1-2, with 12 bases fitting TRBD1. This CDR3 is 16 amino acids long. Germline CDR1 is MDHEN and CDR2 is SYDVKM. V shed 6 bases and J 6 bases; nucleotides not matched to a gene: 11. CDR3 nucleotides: TGTGCCAGCAGCGATACTTCGGGACAGGGGGCGCATGGCTACACCTTC. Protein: CASSDTSGQGAHGYTF.

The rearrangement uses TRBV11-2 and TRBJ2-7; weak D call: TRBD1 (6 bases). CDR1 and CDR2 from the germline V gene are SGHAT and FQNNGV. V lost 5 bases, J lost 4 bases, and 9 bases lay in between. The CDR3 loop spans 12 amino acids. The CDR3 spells CASSRTEYEQYF. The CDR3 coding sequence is TGTGCCAGCAGCAGGACAGAATACGAGCAGTACTTC.

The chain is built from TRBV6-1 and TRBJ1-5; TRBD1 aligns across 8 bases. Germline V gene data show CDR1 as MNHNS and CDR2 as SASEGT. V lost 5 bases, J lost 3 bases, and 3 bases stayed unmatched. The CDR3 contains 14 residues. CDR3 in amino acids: CASSRDRNNQPQHF. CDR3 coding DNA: TGTGCCAGCAGTCGGGACAGGAACAATCAGCCCCAGCATTTT.